Presented here are 4 T cell receptor beta chains from one specimen sequenced in a study of regulatory T cells in long-lasting Graves disease. Time point denoted: persistent/refractory GD, antithyroid drugs over 5 years with positive TRAb. TCR sequences were obtained from RNA taken from PBMCs. For TCR beta, libraries came from iRepertoire HTBI primers and Arm-PCR of CDR3 regions. TCRdb used MiXCR to reprocess the multiplex PCR reads, holding one entry per CDR3 protein. The data contain a few hundred thousand distinct CDR3 sequences, roughly 24% of them singletons. The sample here was peripheral blood mononuclear cells (PBMCs), taken when the disease was refractory, from a patient treated with antithyroid drugs. The receptors shown here come from a woman aged 40 to 50 with Graves disease.

The rearrangement joins TRBV19 to TRBJ1-5; D gene unclear. There are 15 residues in the CDR3. V dropped 7 bases and J dropped 2 bases, with 15 bases sitting between them. Germline V gives CDR1 LNHDA, CDR2 SQIVND (reference sequence). The CDR3 sequence is CASTPWRDGNQPQHF. CDR3 DNA sequence: TGTGCCAGTACCCCGTGGAGGGATGGCAATCAGCCCCAGCATTTT. The whole variable domain, remainder taken from reference TRBV19 and TRBJ1-5, is DGGITQSPKYLFRKEGQNVTLSCEQNLNHDAMYWYRQDPGQGLRLIYYSQIVNDFQKGDIAEGYSVSREKKESFPLTVTSAQKNPTAFYLCASTPWRDGNQPQHFGDGTRLSIL.

Only a few counts were recorded for this clonotype. A much more abundant neighbour one base away suggests this may be a read error. The chain is built from TRBV28 and TRBJ2-7, with a possible D match to TRBD1 (6 bases). Trimming stripped 3 bases from V and 0 bases from J, with 12 bases between. From germline, CDR1 is MDHEN and CDR2 SYDVKM. CDR3 length: 15 amino acids. CDR3 in DNA: TGTGCCAGCAGTTTCGACAGGAGGACCTCCTACGAGCAGTACTTC. Encoded protein: CASSFDRRTSYEQYF.

V gene TRBV29-1 combines with J gene TRBJ1-1; a possible D gene is TRBD1 (5 bases). Per the germline V gene, CDR1 is SQVTM and CDR2 is ANQGSEA. The length of the CDR3 is 10 residues. The V gene lost 4 bases and the J gene lost 11 bases, with 11 bases spanning the gap. The CDR3 nucleotides read TGCAGCGTTGTATTGGGGCGGGCTTTCTTT. This gives the protein CSVVLGRAFF.

The V gene is TRBV7-2, the J gene TRBJ2-2; 13 bases match TRBD2. The V segment lost 5 bases and the J segment 4 bases; nucleotides outside the gene matches: 16. CDR1 and CDR2 (germline): SGHTA, FQGNSA. The CDR3 length is 20 residues. In DNA form, the CDR3 reads TGTGCCAGCAGCGGCGTCCCGGGACTAGCGGGAATACTTCCCACCGGGGAGCTGTTTTTT. Encoded protein: CASSGVPGLAGILPTGELFF.